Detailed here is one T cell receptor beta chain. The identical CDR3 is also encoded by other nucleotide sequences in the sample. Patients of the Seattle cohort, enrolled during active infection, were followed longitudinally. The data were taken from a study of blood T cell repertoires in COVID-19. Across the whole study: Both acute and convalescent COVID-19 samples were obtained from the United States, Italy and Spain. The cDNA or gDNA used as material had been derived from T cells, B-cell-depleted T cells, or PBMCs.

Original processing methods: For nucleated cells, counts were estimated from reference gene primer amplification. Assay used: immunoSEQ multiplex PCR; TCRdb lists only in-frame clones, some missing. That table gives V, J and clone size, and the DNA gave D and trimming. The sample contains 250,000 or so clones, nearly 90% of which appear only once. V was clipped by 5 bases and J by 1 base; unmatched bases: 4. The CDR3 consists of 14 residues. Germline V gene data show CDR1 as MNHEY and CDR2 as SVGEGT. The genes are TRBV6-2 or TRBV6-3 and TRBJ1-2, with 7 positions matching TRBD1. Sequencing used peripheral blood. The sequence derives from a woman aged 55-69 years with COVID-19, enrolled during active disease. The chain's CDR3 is CASSKAGGNYGYTF. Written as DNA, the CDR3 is TGTGCCAGCAGTAAAGCAGGGGGTAACTATGGCTACACCTTC.